The rows below give T cell receptor beta chains drawn from one sample of a study of blood T cell repertoires in COVID-19. The table came from immunoSEQ multiplex PCR; TCRdb's copy has only in-frame clones and leaves some out. The sample contains 450,000 or so clones, over 85% of which appear only once. Sample: peripheral blood. All receptors derive from a man aged 18-30 years with COVID-19, enrolled during active disease. Each CDR3 is given with its conserved first and last residue. The order of the fields is V gene, J gene, CDR3 protein.

TRBV7-6,TRBJ2-2,CASSLGASGGAGELFF
TRBV6-5,TRBJ1-2,CASRNDRARNYGYTF
TRBV27,TRBJ2-7,CASKDRASYEQYF
TRBV11-3,TRBJ2-3,CASSATGRPDTQYF
TRBV5-1,TRBJ2-5,CASSHQETQYF
TRBV5-6,TRBJ1-6,CASSLSSSYNSPLHF
TRBV10-3,TRBJ2-1,CAISERTRDNEQFF
TRBV2,TRBJ2-1,CASSPLVNEQFF
TRBV6-6,TRBJ2-1,CASLSGGPYNEQFF
TRBV9,TRBJ1-2,CASSVAGTGSYGYTF
TRBV11-3,TRBJ2-7,CASSSGTAYEQYF
TRBV5-6,TRBJ2-1,CASSAIKFASYNEQFF
TRBV18,TRBJ2-7,CASSPQGVGYEQYF
TRBV3-1/TRBV3-2,TRBJ2-5,CASSPPLAGAAETQYF
TRBV5-6,TRBJ1-2,CASSLALRDGYTF
TRBV27,TRBJ2-5,CASSSPGEGQETQYF
TRBV4-1,TRBJ2-6,CASSPDREVSGANVLTF
TRBV19,TRBJ2-1,CASRGQGGHEQFF
TRBV5-1,TRBJ2-5,CASSSGFSDLGTQYF
TRBV18,TRBJ2-7,CASSRLGGEQYF
TRBV4-1,TRBJ1-6,CASSQITAEYSPLHF
TRBV5-4,TRBJ2-5,CASSIRTGGGETQYF
TRBV2,TRBJ2-2,CASSEQGMNTGELFF
TRBV19,TRBJ1-3,CASSPLDRGKGGNTIYF
TRBV5-1,TRBJ2-6,CASSLVGGSGANVLTF
TRBV10-3,TRBJ1-1,CAIRRVGQGATEAFF
TRBV5-1,TRBJ2-3,CASSLARDNTQYF
TRBV7-8,TRBJ2-3,CASSPYGGADTQYF
TRBV28,TRBJ2-5,CASLLAGEWETQYF
TRBV27,TRBJ1-3,CASRSSQRNTIYF
TRBV24-1,TRBJ2-1,CATSSRDYDNEQFF
TRBV4-2,TRBJ2-3,CASTKSGTGFTDTQYF
TRBV7-9,TRBJ1-1,CASSSRDRGNTEAFF
TRBV21-1,TRBJ1-2,CASSPPGRGNDGYTF
TRBV6-5,TRBJ1-2,CASSYSMGRGYTF
TRBV27,TRBJ2-7,CASSREGAGGLYEQYF
TRBV5-4,TRBJ1-2,CASSFAQGALGSNYGYTF
TRBV9,TRBJ1-3,CASSVDPWTGARFGNTIYF
TRBV3-1/TRBV3-2,TRBJ2-3,CASSATTSSTDTQYF
TRBV27,TRBJ1-5,CASSSQGSSQPQHF
TRBV6-6,TRBJ1-5,CASSSGNQPQHF